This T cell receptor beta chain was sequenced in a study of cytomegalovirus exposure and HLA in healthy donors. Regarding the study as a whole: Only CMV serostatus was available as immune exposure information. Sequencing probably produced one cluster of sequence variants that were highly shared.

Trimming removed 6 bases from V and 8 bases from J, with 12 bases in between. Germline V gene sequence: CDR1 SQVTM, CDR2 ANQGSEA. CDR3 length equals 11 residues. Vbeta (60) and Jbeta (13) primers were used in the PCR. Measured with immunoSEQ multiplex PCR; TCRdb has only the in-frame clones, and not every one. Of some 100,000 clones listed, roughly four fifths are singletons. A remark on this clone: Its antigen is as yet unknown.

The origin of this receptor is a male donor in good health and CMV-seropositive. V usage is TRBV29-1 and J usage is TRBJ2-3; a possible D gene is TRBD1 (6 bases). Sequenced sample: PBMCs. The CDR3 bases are TGCAGCGTCCGTCGAGGGGGTACGCAGTATTTT. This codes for CSVRRGGTQYF.